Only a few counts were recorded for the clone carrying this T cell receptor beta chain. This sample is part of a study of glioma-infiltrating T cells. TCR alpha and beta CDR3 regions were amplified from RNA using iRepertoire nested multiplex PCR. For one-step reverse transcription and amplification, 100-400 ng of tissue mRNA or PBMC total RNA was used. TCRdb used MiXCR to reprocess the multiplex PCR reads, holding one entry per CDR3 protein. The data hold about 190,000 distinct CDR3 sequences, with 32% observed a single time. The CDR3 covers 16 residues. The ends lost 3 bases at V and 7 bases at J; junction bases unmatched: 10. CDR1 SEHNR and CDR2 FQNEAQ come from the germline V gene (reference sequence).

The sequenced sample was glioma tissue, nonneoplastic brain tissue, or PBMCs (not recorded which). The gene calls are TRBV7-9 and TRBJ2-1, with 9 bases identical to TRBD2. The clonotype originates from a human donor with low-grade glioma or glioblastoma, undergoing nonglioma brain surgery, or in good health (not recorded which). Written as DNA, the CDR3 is TGTGCCAGCAGCTTCTGGATAGCGGGAGTAGAGAATGAGCAGTTCTTC. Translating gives CASSFWIAGVENEQFF.